What follows are 26 T cell receptor beta chains derived from one specimen sequenced in a study of cytomegalovirus exposure and HLA in healthy donors. The primer mix had 60 Vbeta and 13 Jbeta primers. Using immunoSEQ multiplex PCR, the repertoire was profiled, and TCRdb retains in-frame clones only, with some absent. The sample carries about 150,000 clones, around 84% recorded once. Input material: PBMCs. These receptor sequences come from a woman in her thirties or forties in good health and CMV-seropositive.

This clone has just one count. The chain is built from TRBV5-1 and TRBJ2-1, with 7 bases that match TRBD2. This CDR3 has 16 amino acids. The V gene's germline CDR1 is SGHRS and CDR2 YFSETQ. The J segment lost 5 bases and the V segment lost 5 bases, leaving 13 bases of the junction unmatched. For the CDR3, the DNA is TGCGCCAGCAGACCCCTCTTATCGGGAGGCCACAATGAGCAGTTCTTC. Amino acids: CASRPLLSGGHNEQFF.

V and J are TRBV5-1 and TRBJ1-1; no firm D call. The ends were cut back, 0 bases at V and 5 bases at J, with 14 bases in the middle. The CDR3 has 15 residues. In germline, CDR1 is SGHRS, CDR2 YFSETQ. CDR3: CASSLGHSLSTEAFF. The CDR3 nucleotides read TGCGCCAGCAGCTTGGGACACAGTTTGAGTACTGAAGCTTTCTTT.

The rearrangement uses TRBV9 and TRBJ2-5; TRBD2 aligns across 9 bases. The CDR3 contains 16 residues. Germline CDR1 reads SGDLS; CDR2 reads YYNGEE. V was pared by 0 bases and J by 4 bases, with 7 bases of the junction left unmatched. Here the CDR3 reads CASSVGGGRAGETQYF. CDR3 nucleotide sequence: TGTGCCAGCAGCGTAGGGGGCGGGAGGGCCGGAGAGACCCAGTACTTC.

This clone was picked up a small number of times. The chain is built from TRBV6-1 and TRBJ2-1; tentatively, D is TRBD2 (5 bases). CDR1 is MNHNS and CDR2 is SASEGT in the germline V gene. The CDR3 runs to 13 residues. V was shortened by 2 bases and J by 10 bases, with 12 bases between the two germline ends. CDR3 loop: CASSEFTRSEQFF. Written as DNA, the CDR3 is TGTGCCAGCAGTGAATTCACTAGGAGCGAGCAGTTCTTC.

The rearrangement joins TRBV5-5 to TRBJ2-5, with a weak D call TRBD1 (5 bases). Germline V gene lookup returns CDR1 SGHKS and CDR2 YYEKEE (reference sequence). The CDR3 length is 14 residues. Between the trimmed V and J ends, which lost 3 bases and 4 bases, there was a span of 13 bases. CDR3 amino acids: CASSSQRQIETQYF. The CDR3 coding sequence is TGTGCCAGCAGCTCCCAGCGACAGATAGAGACCCAGTACTTC.

The chain couples TRBV28 to TRBJ2-5; a possible D gene is TRBD1 (6 bases). Germline V CDR1 and CDR2: MDHEN, SYDVKM. This CDR3 is 15 amino acids long. Trimming cost V 6 bases and J 11 bases, with 25 bases left between them. The CDR3 reads CASSSTTGYSKVQYF. DNA of the CDR3: TGTGCCAGCAGCTCTACCACAGGGTACTCAAAGGTGCAGTACTTC.

The gene calls are TRBV7-8 and TRBJ2-3; 11 bases match TRBD2. Trimming cost V 2 bases and J 2 bases; bases outside gene matches: 3. Germline-derived CDR1 and CDR2 are SGHVS and FQNEAQ. The CDR3 sequence is 16 residues long. The CDR3, as DNA: TGTGCCAGCAGCTTACAACTAGCGGGAGACACAGATACGCAGTATTTT. Translation gives CASSLQLAGDTDTQYF.

The V and J genes are TRBV6-1 and TRBJ2-6; TRBD1 is a possible D gene (7 bases). The ends were cut back, 2 bases at V and 1 base at J, with 21 bases in the middle. CDR1 is MNHNS, CDR2 SASEGT, per germline. The CDR3 is 20 amino acids. CDR3: CASSELGGGVRTSGANVLTF. The DNA of the CDR3 is TGTGCCAGCAGTGAACTTGGAGGGGGCGTTAGAACATCTGGGGCCAACGTCCTGACTTTC.

The chain couples TRBV2 to TRBJ1-5, with D possibly matching TRBD1 (5 bases). CDR1 is SNHLY, CDR2 FYNNEI, per germline. V shed 5 bases and J shed 6 bases, with 11 bases lying between them. This CDR3 region has 13 residues. CDR3 sequence reads: CASSQGAGQPQHF. The CDR3 DNA follows: TGTGCCAGCAGTCAAGGGGCGGGTCAGCCCCAGCATTTT.

This chain connects TRBV2 to TRBJ2-7; 11 bases fit TRBD2. CDR1 is SNHLY, CDR2 FYNNEI, per germline. J was trimmed by 4 bases and V by 6 bases; bases with no gene match: 5. CDR3 length: 14 residues. The CDR3 bases are TGTGCCAGCAGGCCGACTAGCGGGACTTACGAGCAGTACTTC. It encodes CASRPTSGTYEQYF. Full variable domain (remainder filled in from reference TRBV2 and TRBJ2-7): EPEVTQTPSHQVTQMGQEVILRCVPISNHLYFYWYRQILGQKVEFLVSFYNNEISEKSEIFDDQFSVERPDGSNFTLKIRSTKLEDSAMYFCASRPTSGTYEQYFGPGTRLTVT.

This clone was observed a single time. The rearrangement links TRBV4-1 to TRBJ2-7; possibly TRBD1 for D (6 bases). Deletions cut 0 bases from V and 7 bases from J, with 10 bases between. Per germline, CDR1 MGHRA and CDR2 YSYEKL. The CDR3 extends over 13 amino acids. CDR3 sequence reads: CASSQDQGTEQYF. The CDR3 coding sequence is TGCGCCAGCAGCCAAGATCAGGGGACGGAGCAGTACTTC.

The V and J genes are TRBV11-3 and TRBJ1-2; D is uncertain. V lost 6 bases to trimming and J lost 3 bases, with 17 bases between them. The CDR3 spans 15 residues. CDR1 is SGHNT and CDR2 is YENEEA in the germline V gene. CDR3 nucleotides: TGTGCCAGCAGTTCCGCGGTGGAGGGCGACTATGGCTACACCTTC. Amino acids: CASSSAVEGDYGYTF.

The genes are TRBV9 and TRBJ2-2; TRBD1 matches at 8 bases. The trim removed 3 bases at V and 2 bases at J, leaving 3 bases unmatched. Per germline, CDR1 SGDLS and CDR2 YYNGEE. This CDR3 has 15 amino acids. This CDR3 reads CASSAQGVNTGELFF. The CDR3 DNA reads TGTGCCAGCAGCGCACAGGGGGTAAACACCGGGGAGCTGTTTTTT.

The chain is built from TRBV6-5 and TRBJ1-1; maybe TRBD1 (5 bases). Trimming cost V 6 bases and J 0 bases, with 14 bases left between them. The germline gives CDR1 MNHEY, CDR2 SVGAGI. There are 15 residues in the CDR3. In nucleotides, the CDR3 is TGTGCCAGCAGACCCCGTGGGGCGATGAACACTGAAGCTTTCTTT. It yields the protein CASRPRGAMNTEAFF.

This CDR3 is CASSYDGEGGYTF. DNA of the CDR3: TGTGCCAGCAGTTACGACGGGGAAGGTGGCTACACCTTC. The genes are TRBV6-5 and TRBJ1-2; D gene uncertain. The CDR3 spans 13 residues. The germline gives CDR1 MNHEY, CDR2 SVGAGI. V shed 2 bases and J shed 7 bases, with 11 bases lying between them.

J is TRBJ1-1 and V is TRBV11-2; possible D gene TRBD1, 5 bases. V was clipped by 2 bases and J by 2 bases, with 15 bases between them. Looked up from germline, CDR1 is SGHAT and CDR2 is FQNNGV. This CDR3 contains 16 residues. DNA of the CDR3: TGTGCCAGCAGCTTAATGCGACAGTTAACAAACACTGAAGCTTTCTTT. Protein product: CASSLMRQLTNTEAFF.

In its sample, this clone was seen a few times. The chain carries TRBV6-1 and TRBJ2-3; tentative D call: TRBD1 (6 bases). The CDR3 loop spans 14 amino acids. Trimming stripped 6 bases from V and 2 bases from J, with 12 bases between. Germline V gene data show CDR1 as MNHNS and CDR2 as SASEGT. The CDR3 is CASRLQGHTDTQYF. DNA of the CDR3: TGTGCCAGCAGACTACAGGGACACACAGATACGCAGTATTTT.

The CDR3 nucleotides are TGTGCCAGCAGTGAAGCGGACAGGGTTGCAGAGACCCAGTACTTC. It translates to CASSEADRVAETQYF. The chain links TRBV6-1 to TRBJ2-5; 8 bases map to TRBD1. Germline V gene lookup returns CDR1 MNHNS and CDR2 SASEGT. Trimming at V came to 0 bases and at J to 4 bases, leaving 4 bases not matched to a gene. This CDR3 has 15 amino acids.

The chain couples TRBV27 to TRBJ1-2; 10 bases are shared with TRBD1. Germline V lookup: CDR1 MNHEY, CDR2 SMNVEV (reference sequence). V shed 5 bases and J 1 base; nucleotides not matched to a gene: 7. This CDR3 contains 16 residues. Here the CDR3 reads CASSPTGGLYNYGYTF. The CDR3 DNA is TGTGCCAGCAGTCCGACAGGGGGCTTGTATAACTATGGCTACACCTTC.

This chain joins TRBV18 and TRBJ2-5, with 15 bases fitting TRBD2. Germline loops: CDR1 KGHSH, CDR2 LQKENI. J was trimmed by 4 bases and V by 3 bases; bases with no gene match: 6. The CDR3 contains 17 residues. The CDR3 loop is CASSPPGTSGRIETQYF. The CDR3 nucleotides read TGTGCCAGCTCACCCCCCGGGACTAGCGGGAGGATAGAGACCCAGTACTTC.

The chain uses TRBV19 and TRBJ1-2; 11 bases align to TRBD1. CDR1 is LNHDA and CDR2 is SQIVND in the germline V gene (reference sequence). There are 16 residues in the CDR3. V shed 5 bases and J 8 bases; nucleotides not matched to a gene: 13. This CDR3 is CASSSDRGRPGGGYTF. CDR3 DNA sequence: TGTGCCAGTAGTTCGGACAGGGGGCGCCCCGGGGGAGGCTACACCTTC.

The chain uses TRBV23-1 and TRBJ2-1, with TRBD2 matching over 12 bases. TRBV23-1 is reported as an ORF; its role is uncertain. The CDR3 loop spans 14 amino acids. Trimming cost V 9 bases and J 9 bases; bases outside gene matches: 9. The CDR3 loop is CASRTSGIQGEQFF. CDR3 nucleotide sequence: TGCGCCAGTAGGACTAGCGGGATACAGGGTGAGCAGTTCTTC.

The chain employs TRBV10-2 and TRBJ2-7; D might be TRBD1 (6 bases). CDR3 size: 17 residues. V lost 1 base and J lost 3, with 19 bases in between. CDR1 is WSHSY and CDR2 is SAAADI in the germline V gene. The CDR3 is CASSEWWGEGDLYEQYF. The CDR3 DNA reads TGCGCCAGCAGTGAGTGGTGGGGAGAGGGGGACCTCTACGAGCAGTACTTC.

This clone was detected a few times. The chain recombines TRBV7-6 with TRBJ1-1, with 8 bases lining up with TRBD1. The V gene end was trimmed by 5 bases and the J gene end by 2 bases; junction bases not matched to a gene: 7. In germline, CDR1 is SGHVS, CDR2 FNYEAQ. The CDR3 is 15 amino acids. The CDR3 is CASSTGQGVNTEAFF. The CDR3, as DNA: TGTGCCAGCAGCACCGGACAGGGAGTTAACACTGAAGCTTTCTTT. Complete variable domain (other parts from reference TRBV7-6 and TRBJ1-1): GAGVSQSPRYKVTKRGQDVALRCDPISGHVSLYWYRQALGQGPEFLTYFNYEAQQDKSGLPNDRFSAERPEGSISTLTIQRTEQRDSAMYRCASSTGQGVNTEAFFGQGTRLTVV.

The chain carries TRBV6-1 and TRBJ2-3, with 7 bases identical to TRBD2. J was trimmed by 3 bases and V by 2 bases; bases with no gene match: 5. The CDR3 is made up of 15 amino acids. CDR1 is MNHNS, CDR2 SASEGT, per germline. CDR3 protein: CASSEWGGLTDTQYF. In DNA form, the CDR3 reads TGTGCCAGCAGTGAATGGGGGGGGTTAACAGATACGCAGTATTTT.

The chain combines TRBV20-1 with TRBJ1-1, with TRBD1 identical over 7 bases. Germline lookup yields CDR1 DFQATT and CDR2 SNEGSKA (reference sequence). There are 11 residues in the CDR3. Trimming cost V 5 bases and J 4 bases; bases outside gene matches: 1. The CDR3 sequence: CSAQGGTEAFF. DNA of the CDR3: TGCAGTGCTCAGGGGGGCACTGAAGCTTTCTTT.